These 25 T cell receptor beta chains originate from one sample sequenced in a study of OX40 agonist ivuxolimab in advanced cancers. TCRdb's table, derived via immunoSEQ multiplex PCR, lists solely in-frame clones and lacks some. This table has about 83,000 clones, 85% appearing once. This specimen was CD4+ or CD8+ T cells sorted from blood, taken in a trial of the OX40 agonist ivuxolimab. The receptors shown here come from an adult with an advanced solid tumor such as melanoma, head and neck, liver or kidney cancer.

Ten or more counts support this clone. The rearrangement links TRBV27 to TRBJ2-2; D unresolved. Per the germline V gene, CDR1 is MNHEY and CDR2 is SMNVEV (reference sequence). With 2 bases removed from V and 8 bases from J, the gap between germline ends came to 6 bases. The CDR3 sequence is 12 residues long. The CDR3 sequence is CASSLNSGELFF. In nucleotides, the CDR3 is TGTGCCAGCAGTTTAAACAGTGGGGAGCTGTTTTTT.

The CDR3 DNA follows: TGTGCCAGCAGCTTAGGGACACCCGGTCGAGAAAAACTGTTTTTT. It translates to CASSLGTPGREKLFF. J is TRBJ1-4 and V is TRBV7-2, with a possible D match to TRBD1 (5 bases). Per germline, CDR1 SGHTA and CDR2 FQGNSA. The CDR3 is made up of 15 amino acids. The V end was cut by 1 base, the J end by 8 bases, with 14 bases between.

This sequence joins TRBV7-3 and TRBJ2-2; D not certain. The CDR3 is 12 amino acids. Germline V gene data show CDR1 as SGHTA and CDR2 as FQGTGA. Trimming took 2 bases from V and 6 from J, leaving 4 bases between them. In DNA form, the CDR3 reads TGTGCCAGCAGCTTACGCCCCGGGGAGCTGTTTTTT. Translating gives CASSLRPGELFF.

In its sample, this clone was seen a few times. V gene TRBV19 combines with J gene TRBJ2-7; 9 bases are shared with TRBD1. This CDR3 has 15 residues. Germline CDR1 is LNHDA and CDR2 is SQIVND (reference sequence). J was trimmed by 0 bases and V by 7 bases; bases with no gene match: 7. CDR3 loop: CASTPGTGSSYEQYF. Written as DNA, the CDR3 is TGTGCCAGTACCCCCGGGACAGGGAGCTCCTACGAGCAGTACTTC. Based on the CDR3 plus reference TRBV19 and TRBJ2-7, the full variable domain is DGGITQSPKYLFRKEGQNVTLSCEQNLNHDAMYWYRQDPGQGLRLIYYSQIVNDFQKGDIAEGYSVSREKKESFPLTVTSAQKNPTAFYLCASTPGTGSSYEQYFGPGTRLTVT.

This clone has only a few counts. The chain employs TRBV7-2 and TRBJ2-5; 7 nucleotides match TRBD1. V was pared by 8 bases and J by 5 bases, with 11 bases of the junction left unmatched. Germline CDR1 is SGHTA and CDR2 is FQGNSA. This CDR3 spans 14 amino acids. In DNA, the CDR3 is TGTGCCAGCGGTAGGGTAGGGGGCAGTGAGACCCAGTACTTC. Protein product: CASGRVGGSETQYF.

The chain couples TRBV6-1 to TRBJ2-7; TRBD1 is a possible D gene (6 bases). V was cut by 10 bases and J by 0 bases, with 13 bases left in between. The CDR3 is 13 amino acids. In germline, CDR1 is MNHNS, CDR2 SASEGT. CDR3 DNA: TGTGCCATCCGACGGGACAACTCCTACGAGCAGTACTTC. Its protein is CAIRRDNSYEQYF.

V gene TRBV29-1 combines with J gene TRBJ1-4; no clear D. V lost 4 bases and J 4 bases, leaving 7 bases between the germline ends. The CDR3 is made up of 12 amino acids. CDR1 is SQVTM and CDR2 is ANQGSEA in the germline V gene. CDR3 amino acids: CSVGQDNEKLFF. The CDR3 region has the DNA TGCAGCGTTGGCCAGGATAATGAAAAACTGTTTTTT.

V gene TRBV10-3 combines with J gene TRBJ2-1; 7 bases are a match to TRBD2. CDR3 length: 12 amino acids. The ends lost 3 bases at V and 9 bases at J; junction bases unmatched: 2. CDR1 is ENHRY, CDR2 SYGVKD, per germline. The CDR3 DNA is TGTGCCATCAGTGAAGGGGAGGGTGAGCAGTTCTTC. Amino acids: CAISEGEGEQFF.

This clone has only a few counts. The genes are TRBV19 and TRBJ1-1; no definite D call. Germline assignment: CDR1 LNHDA and CDR2 SQIVND (reference sequence). This CDR3 is 17 amino acids long. V was trimmed by 3 bases and J by 6 bases, leaving 23 bases between them. In nucleotides, the CDR3 is TGTGCCAGTAGTATTATCCACCGGGGTGATCTAAGTGCTGAAGCTTTCTTT. Its protein is CASSIIHRGDLSAEAFF.

The rearrangement joins TRBV30 to TRBJ1-2; D is ambiguous. Germline V gene sequence: CDR1 GTSNPN, CDR2 SVGIG (reference sequence). This CDR3 contains 14 residues. V shed 0 bases and J shed 5 bases, with 13 bases lying between them. CDR3 amino acids: CAWSVDVGYYGYTF. The CDR3 DNA follows: TGTGCCTGGAGTGTGGACGTGGGCTATTATGGCTACACCTTC.

The gene calls are TRBV19 and TRBJ1-2; possible D gene TRBD1, 6 bases. V dropped 5 bases and J dropped 4 bases, with 17 bases sitting between them. CDR3 length: 15 amino acids. Per the germline V gene, CDR1 is LNHDA and CDR2 is SQIVND (reference sequence). The CDR3 bases are TGTGCCAGTAGTCCCAGAGGGGGAACGACCTATGGCTACACCTTC. Amino acid sequence: CASSPRGGTTYGYTF.

V is TRBV5-6 and J is TRBJ1-6; tentative D call: TRBD1 (6 bases). Germline CDR1 SGHDT, CDR2 YYEEEE. V lost 4 bases to trimming and J lost 5 bases, with 19 bases between them. The CDR3 is made up of 17 amino acids. CDR3 amino acids: CASSLLKGGRNNSPLHF. The CDR3 DNA reads as TGTGCCAGCAGCCTCTTGAAGGGGGGACGAAATAATTCACCCCTCCACTTT.

The chain employs TRBV11-2 and TRBJ2-3, with 13 bases aligning to TRBD2. Unmatched junction bases numbered 3, after V lost 2 bases and J lost 4 bases. Germline V gene data show CDR1 as SGHAT and CDR2 as FQNNGV. This CDR3 contains 16 residues. The CDR3 DNA follows: TGTGCCAGCAGCTTAAGACTAGCGGGGGGCTCAGATACGCAGTATTTT. Its protein is CASSLRLAGGSDTQYF.

Only a few counts were recorded for this clone. The rearrangement links TRBV11-2 to TRBJ1-2; TRBD1 aligns across 7 bases. The ends lost 0 bases at V and 6 bases at J; junction bases unmatched: 4. The germline V gene encodes CDR1 SGHAT and CDR2 FQNNGV. The CDR3 contains 14 residues. The CDR3: CASSLDRQGDGYTF. Here the CDR3 DNA reads TGTGCCAGCAGCTTAGATAGACAGGGAGATGGCTACACCTTC.

The CDR3 nucleotides are TGCGCCAGCAGCCTCCAGGGGGGTTCCAATCAGCCCCAGCATTTT. Protein product: CASSLQGGSNQPQHF. V usage is TRBV5-1 and J usage is TRBJ1-5; 7 bases are shared with TRBD1. From germline, CDR1 is SGHRS and CDR2 YFSETQ. Trimming removed 4 bases from V and 3 bases from J; junction bases left unmatched: 7. The CDR3 has 15 residues.

Only one count was recorded for this clone. The chain links TRBV7-3 to TRBJ2-2, with TRBD1 identical over 8 bases. The germline CDR1 and CDR2 sequences are SGHTA and FQGTGA. The CDR3 covers 13 residues. V was pared by 8 bases and J by 7 bases, with 6 bases of the junction left unmatched. The DNA for the CDR3 is TGTGCCAGCGGCAGGGGGCAAGGCGGGGAGCTGTTTTTT. It yields the protein CASGRGQGGELFF.

This chain joins TRBV5-4 and TRBJ1-5; weak D call: TRBD1 (5 bases). This CDR3 region has 16 residues. Germline V gene lookup returns CDR1 SGHNT and CDR2 YYREEE (reference sequence). V lost 0 bases to trimming and J lost 1 base, with 11 bases between them. Here the CDR3 DNA reads TGTGCCAGCAGCTTGGGGGGGATGGGGAGCAATCAGCCCCAGCATTTT. Its protein product is CASSLGGMGSNQPQHF.

The chain combines TRBV29-1 with TRBJ2-7; TRBD2 aligns across 10 bases. Trimming took 6 bases from V and 4 from J; bases not matched to a gene: 3. The CDR3 is 12 amino acids. Germline V gene data show CDR1 as SQVTM and CDR2 as ANQGSEA. The CDR3 nucleotides read TGCAGCGTCGGGACTAGCGTATACGAGCAGTACTTC. This encodes CSVGTSVYEQYF.

CDR3 sequence reads: CASSIDPPGTVNQPQHF. The CDR3 DNA reads TGTGCCAGTAGTATAGACCCTCCAGGGACTGTTAATCAGCCCCAGCATTTT. The rearrangement links TRBV19 to TRBJ1-5; D is perhaps TRBD1 (5 bases). The CDR3 spans 17 residues. V was clipped by 0 bases and J by 4 bases, with 16 bases between them. The germline V gene has CDR1 LNHDA and CDR2 SQIVND (reference sequence).

This clone was picked up a small number of times. This rearrangement joins TRBV19 to TRBJ1-1; 8 bases are a match to TRBD1. Germline-derived CDR1 and CDR2 are LNHDA and SQIVND (reference sequence). There are 16 residues in the CDR3. V shed 7 bases and J 5 bases; nucleotides not matched to a gene: 15. The CDR3, as DNA: TGTGCCAGTACCCCAGACCGAGGACAGGGAGGGACTGAAGCTTTCTTT. Protein product: CASTPDRGQGGTEAFF.

This clone has just one count. The genes are TRBV5-1 and TRBJ2-7; D is ambiguous. Germline CDR1 SGHRS, CDR2 YFSETQ. The CDR3 spans 14 residues. Trimming pared 1 base from V and 4 bases from J, leaving 12 bases between. The CDR3 loop is CASSLIGPTYEQYF. The CDR3 DNA sequence: TGCGCCAGCAGCTTGATAGGGCCTACTTACGAGCAGTACTTC.

The V call is TRBV6-5, the J call TRBJ1-5, with D possibly matching TRBD1 (6 bases). This CDR3 contains 15 residues. Germline V gene sequence: CDR1 MNHEY, CDR2 SVGAGI. V dropped 4 bases and J dropped 2 bases, with 12 bases sitting between them. The CDR3 loop is CASSSQGAGNQPQHF. The CDR3 DNA sequence: TGTGCCAGCAGTTCACAGGGCGCGGGCAATCAGCCCCAGCATTTT.

The CDR3 region is CASRWAGAYEQYF. In DNA, the CDR3 is TGCGCCAGCAGATGGGCAGGGGCCTACGAGCAGTACTTC. The V gene is TRBV5-1, the J gene TRBJ2-7; D possibly corresponds to TRBD1 (6 bases). V was shortened by 5 bases and J by 2 bases, with 11 bases between the two germline ends. The CDR3 extends over 13 amino acids. Germline values: CDR1 SGHRS, CDR2 YFSETQ.

In DNA, the CDR3 is TGTGCCAGTACTTACCAGGGGGAAGGCTACACCTTC. Protein: CASTYQGEGYTF. The chain is built from TRBV2 and TRBJ1-2; 7 bases are shared with TRBD1. CDR3 size: 12 residues. CDR1 and CDR2 (germline): SNHLY, FYNNEI. V lost 9 bases to trimming and J lost 8 bases; unmatched junction nucleotides: 9.

This clone was seen only once. V is TRBV4-3 and J is TRBJ1-4; tentative D call: TRBD1 (6 bases). Per the germline V gene, CDR1 is LGHNA and CDR2 is YSLEER. There are 19 residues in the CDR3. The germline V and J ends were trimmed by 1 base and 2 bases, with 20 bases remaining between them. The CDR3 region is CASSQVTEGGQGTNEKLFF. The DNA for the CDR3 is TGCGCCAGCAGCCAAGTCACCGAGGGGGGTCAGGGTACTAATGAAAAACTGTTTTTT.